The rows below give T cell receptor beta chains drawn from one sample of a study of PD-1 blockade in classical Hodgkin lymphoma. Generated by immunoSEQ multiplex PCR, the TCRdb table keeps only in-frame clones and is missing some. The table has more than 45,000 clones, about three quarters seen once. The specimen was peripheral blood mononuclear cells (PBMCs), collected at baseline. These receptors were taken from a human donor with classical Hodgkin lymphoma. Each CDR3 is given with its conserved first and last residue. A D gene is named only where the DNA matches it firmly. Rows may omit the clone size; those that give it use once, few, many or a size class.

CDR3 DNA,CDR3 protein,J gene,V gene,clone size,D gene,CDR3 length
TGTGCCAGCAGCCTACTCGACAGCTCCTACGAGCAGTACTTC,CASSLLDSSYEQYF,TRBJ2-7,TRBV27,NA,NA,14
TGTGCCAGCAGTTGGCGGGGGGCTGAAGCTTTCTTT,CASSWRGAEAFF,TRBJ1-1,TRBV6-5,NA,NA,12
TGTGCCAGCGTCAGGGGCGGGGGGGCCAATGAGCAGTTCTTC,CASVRGGGANEQFF,TRBJ2-1,TRBV7-8,NA,TRBD2,14
TGTGCCAGCAGCTCGGCCTTCGGGGGCTTCAATGAGCAGTTCTTC,CASSSAFGGFNEQFF,TRBJ2-1,TRBV9,many,NA,15
TGTGCCAGCAGTGGGGGGACAGCCAGCTCCTACAATGAGCAGTTCTTC,CASSGGTASSYNEQFF,TRBJ2-1,TRBV6-1,NA,TRBD1,16
TGTGCCAGCAGTTGGACAGACACCGGGGAGCTGTTTTTT,CASSWTDTGELFF,TRBJ2-2,TRBV6-6,NA,NA,13
TGTGCCAGCAGTCCACCCCCAGGCCTTCTCGAGTACGAGCAGTACTTC,CASSPPPGLLEYEQYF,TRBJ2-7,TRBV27,once,NA,16
TGTGCCAGCTCACCGGCAGGGGGCGAGTACGAGCAGTACTTC,CASSPAGGEYEQYF,TRBJ2-7,TRBV18,few,TRBD1,14
TGCGCCAGCAGCCAAATATGGAACACTGAAGCTTTCTTT,CASSQIWNTEAFF,TRBJ1-1,TRBV4-1,NA,NA,13
TGTGCCAGCAGCTTACGACAGGGGGCCGTTCACACTGAAGCTTTCTTT,CASSLRQGAVHTEAFF,TRBJ1-1,TRBV28,once,TRBD1,16
TGTGCCAGCCAACTGGGGAGACAGGGGTTGAACACTGAAGCTTTCTTT,CASQLGRQGLNTEAFF,TRBJ1-1,TRBV18,NA,TRBD1,16
TGTGCCAGTAGTGGGGGGACTCCCGGAAACACCATATATTTT,CASSGGTPGNTIYF,TRBJ1-3,TRBV19,NA,NA,14
TGTGCCAGCAATCCTCTAAGCGGGGGGGCCGATGAGCAGTTCTTC,CASNPLSGGADEQFF,TRBJ2-1,TRBV9,NA,TRBD2,15
TGTGCCAGTAGTATCGAAGGCGGGGATGGAGGCTACACCTTC,CASSIEGGDGGYTF,TRBJ1-2,TRBV19,few,NA,14
TGTGCCAGCAGCCAAATTGGGACAGTTATGCGCACAGATACGCAGTATTTT,CASSQIGTVMRTDTQYF,TRBJ2-3,TRBV7-8,few,TRBD1,17
TGTGCCAGCCAGAGGGGCCCGCTCAAGCCCCAGCATTTT,CASQRGPLKPQHF,TRBJ1-5,TRBV7-8,NA,NA,13
TGTGCCAGCAGCCTTTCCGGGACACCTCTAGCCTACGAGCAGTACTTC,CASSLSGTPLAYEQYF,TRBJ2-7,TRBV5-6,NA,NA,16
TGTGCCAGCAGCGTCTGGGACAGGGACACAGATACGCAGTATTTT,CASSVWDRDTDTQYF,TRBJ2-3,TRBV13,NA,TRBD1,15
TGTGCCTGGAGTGTACTGGTGGCAGGGGACTTCTACGAGCAGTACTTC,CAWSVLVAGDFYEQYF,TRBJ2-7,TRBV30,NA,NA,16
TGTGCCAGTAGTACCGGGACCGGCACAGATACGCAGTATTTT,CASSTGTGTDTQYF,TRBJ2-3,TRBV19,NA,NA,14
TGCGCCAGCAGCCAAGACCAGGATAGATATGGCTACACCTTC,CASSQDQDRYGYTF,TRBJ1-2,TRBV4-1,NA,NA,14